Sequencing of this T cell receptor beta chain was carried out in a study of blood T cell repertoires in COVID-19. Per germline, CDR1 SGHAT and CDR2 FQNNGV. The CDR3 covers 14 residues. The V and J ends lost 7 bases and 10 bases respectively, with 20 bases between them. The protocol was immunoSEQ multiplex PCR, while the TCRdb copy is restricted to in-frame clones and leaves out a portion. The sample shows a few hundred thousand clones, 88% of them seen only once. Sequenced material: PBMCs or T cells enriched from blood (not recorded which). The clonotype was recovered from a woman aged 60-75 years who had recovered from COVID-19. The gene calls are TRBV11-2 and TRBJ2-1, with D uncertain. The DNA of the CDR3 is TGTGCCAGCACGCCACATTTTCCGATATGGGAGCAGTTCTTC. It translates to CASTPHFPIWEQFF.